This T cell receptor (beta chain) is from a study of vaccination and CD4 T cells after COVID-19. Study-wide background: Of the convalescent patients, who were SARS-CoV-2 positive by nasal swab PCR, 9 or 10 had mild and one severe disease. Convalescents were six males and four females, two of them Hispanic.

Positive PCR tests dated from March to December 2020, predating US Alpha, Beta and Delta variants. MiXCR was run by TCRdb on the PCR reads, yielding one entry per CDR3 protein. The table records approximately 20,000 distinct CDR3 sequences, roughly three fifths of them present only once. The length of the CDR3 is 16 residues. Deletions cut 6 bases from V and 4 bases from J, with 19 bases between. This chain links TRBV12-3 or TRBV12-4 with TRBJ1-3, with D maybe TRBD1 (5 bases). The sample here was CD4+ T cells from blood, taken before SARS-CoV-2 vaccination. The source of this sequence is a human donor who had recovered from COVID-19. CDR3 nucleotide sequence: TGTGCCAGCAGCTCATGGAGGGGCAGCCGGGGAAACACCATATATTTT. Residues: CASSSWRGSRGNTIYF.